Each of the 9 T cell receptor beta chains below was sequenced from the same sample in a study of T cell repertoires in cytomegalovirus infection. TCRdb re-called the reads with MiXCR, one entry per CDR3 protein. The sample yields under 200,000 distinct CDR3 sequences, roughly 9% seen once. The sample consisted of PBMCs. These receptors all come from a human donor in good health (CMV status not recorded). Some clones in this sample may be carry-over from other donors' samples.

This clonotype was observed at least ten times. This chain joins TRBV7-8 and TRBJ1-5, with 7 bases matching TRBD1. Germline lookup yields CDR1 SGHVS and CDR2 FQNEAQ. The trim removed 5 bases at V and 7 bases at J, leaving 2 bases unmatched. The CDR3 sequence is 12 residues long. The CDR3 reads CASSQGEQPQHF. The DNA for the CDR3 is TGTGCCAGCAGCCAGGGGGAACAGCCCCAGCATTTT.

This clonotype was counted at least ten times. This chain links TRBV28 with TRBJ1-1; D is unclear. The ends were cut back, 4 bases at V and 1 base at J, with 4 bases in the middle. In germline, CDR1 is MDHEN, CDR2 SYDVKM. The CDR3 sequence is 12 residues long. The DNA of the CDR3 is TGTGCCAGCAGTTACACGAACACTGAAGCTTTCTTT. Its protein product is CASSYTNTEAFF.

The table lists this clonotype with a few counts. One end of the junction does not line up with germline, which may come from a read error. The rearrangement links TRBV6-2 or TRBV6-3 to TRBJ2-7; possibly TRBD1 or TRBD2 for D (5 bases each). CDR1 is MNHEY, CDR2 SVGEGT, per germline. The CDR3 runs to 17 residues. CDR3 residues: CATSSPGRQMGPGEQYF. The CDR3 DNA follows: TGTGCCACCAGTTCGCCGGGACGCCAGATGGGCCCCGGTGAGCAGTACTTC.

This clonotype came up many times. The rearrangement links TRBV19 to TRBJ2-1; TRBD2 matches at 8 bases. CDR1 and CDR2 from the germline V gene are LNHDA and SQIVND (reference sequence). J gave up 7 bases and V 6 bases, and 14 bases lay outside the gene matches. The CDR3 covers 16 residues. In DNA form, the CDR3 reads TGTGCCAGTAGCCATACTATGGCGGGAGGAGGAAATGAGCAGTTCTTC. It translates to CASSHTMAGGGNEQFF. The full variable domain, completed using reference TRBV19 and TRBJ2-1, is DGGITQSPKYLFRKEGQNVTLSCEQNLNHDAMYWYRQDPGQGLRLIYYSQIVNDFQKGDIAEGYSVSREKKESFPLTVTSAQKNPTAFYLCASSHTMAGGGNEQFFGPGTRLTVL.

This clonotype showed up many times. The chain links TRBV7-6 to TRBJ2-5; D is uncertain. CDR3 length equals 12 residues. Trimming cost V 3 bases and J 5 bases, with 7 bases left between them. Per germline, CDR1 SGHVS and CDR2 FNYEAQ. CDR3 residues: CASSLRVETQYF. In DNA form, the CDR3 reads TGTGCCAGCAGCTTGAGAGTCGAGACCCAGTACTTC.

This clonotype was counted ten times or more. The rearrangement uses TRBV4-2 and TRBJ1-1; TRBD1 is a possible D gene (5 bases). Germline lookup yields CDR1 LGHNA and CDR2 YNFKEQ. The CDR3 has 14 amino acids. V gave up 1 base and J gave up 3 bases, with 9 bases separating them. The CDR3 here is CASSQGGEDTEAFF. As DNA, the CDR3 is TGTGCCAGCAGCCAAGGGGGCGAGGACACTGAAGCTTTCTTT.

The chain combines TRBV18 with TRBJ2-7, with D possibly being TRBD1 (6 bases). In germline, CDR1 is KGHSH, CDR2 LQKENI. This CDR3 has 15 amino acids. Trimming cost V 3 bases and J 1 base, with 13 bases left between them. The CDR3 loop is CASSPRQDRSYEQYF. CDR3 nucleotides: TGTGCCAGCTCACCGCGACAGGATCGGTCCTACGAGCAGTACTTC.

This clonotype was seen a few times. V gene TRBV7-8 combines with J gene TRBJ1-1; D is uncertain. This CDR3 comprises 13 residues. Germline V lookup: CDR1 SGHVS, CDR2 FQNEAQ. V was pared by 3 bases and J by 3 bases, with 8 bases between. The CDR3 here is CASSFKGDTEAFF. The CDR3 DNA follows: TGTGCCAGCAGCTTCAAGGGTGACACTGAAGCTTTCTTT.

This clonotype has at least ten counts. The CDR3 sequence: CASREGQGYFYEQYF. The CDR3 DNA follows: TGTGCCAGCAGAGAGGGACAGGGGTATTTCTACGAGCAGTACTTC. J is TRBJ2-7 and V is TRBV7-2; 10 bases are a match to TRBD1. Trimming cost V 6 bases and J 3 bases; bases outside gene matches: 8. CDR1 is SGHTA, CDR2 FQGNSA, per germline. The CDR3 is made up of 15 amino acids.